The 28 T cell receptor beta chains below all came from one sample that was sequenced in a study of CD8+ T cells in alopecia areata. Sequencing relied on a cDNA template that was reverse transcribed from extracted RNA. The table came from immunoSEQ multiplex PCR; TCRdb's copy has only in-frame clones and leaves some out. The table includes over 85,000 clones, more than 55% detected once. As to treatment: oral pan-JAK inhibitor, 5-10 mg twice daily. The sequences come from CD8+ T cells sorted from blood, collected at week 4, from a patient treated with tofacitinib. The receptors derive from a human donor with alopecia areata.

The chain combines TRBV30 with TRBJ2-7; D is possibly TRBD2 (5 bases). The V and J ends lost 3 bases and 6 bases respectively, with 12 bases between them. This CDR3 has 12 amino acids. Germline CDR1 GTSNPN, CDR2 SVGIG (reference sequence). CDR3 in amino acids: CAWSGKYVEQYF. CDR3 bases: TGTGCCTGGAGCGGGAAATATGTCGAGCAGTACTTC.

V is TRBV29-1 and J is TRBJ1-2; 8 bases agree with TRBD1. Germline assignment: CDR1 SQVTM and CDR2 ANQGSEA. Losses at the gene ends were 1 base for V and 8 bases for J; bases not matched to a gene: 6. This CDR3 has 13 residues. As DNA, the CDR3 is TGCAGCGTTGAAGCCCCCAGGGGGCCCGGCTACACCTTC. This encodes CSVEAPRGPGYTF.

CDR3 bases: TGTGCCAGCAGTGATCCCCCAGGGGATGAGCAGTTCTTC. It yields the protein CASSDPPGDEQFF. The chain combines TRBV25-1 with TRBJ2-1; TRBD1 is a possible D gene (6 bases). The ends were cut back, 3 bases at V and 8 bases at J, with 11 bases in the middle. Germline-derived CDR1 and CDR2 are MGHDK and SYGVNS. The CDR3 is made up of 13 amino acids. The whole variable domain, remainder taken from reference TRBV25-1 and TRBJ2-1, is EADIYQTPRYLVIGTGKKITLECSQTMGHDKMYWYQQDPGMELHLIHYSYGVNSTEKGDLSSESTVSRIRTEHFPLTLESARPSHTSQYLCASSDPPGDEQFFGPGTRLTVL.

The sample holds many counts of this clone. V is TRBV6-6 and J is TRBJ1-3; weak D call: TRBD1 (5 bases). Between the trimmed V and J ends, which lost 5 bases and 0 bases, there was a span of 11 bases. The CDR3 covers 15 residues. The germline CDR1 and CDR2 sequences are MNHNY and SVGAGI (reference sequence). The CDR3 bases are TGTGCCAGCAGTCCGACAGTCCCCTCTGGAAACACCATATATTTT. Translation gives CASSPTVPSGNTIYF.

The chain recombines TRBV30 with TRBJ1-2; 9 positions agree with TRBD1. The CDR3 totals 14 residues. V shed 4 bases, J shed 2 bases, and the junction held 5 bases outside the gene matches. Looked up from germline, CDR1 is GTSNPN and CDR2 is SVGIG (reference sequence). The CDR3 reads CAWTSGTGNYGYTF. In DNA form, the CDR3 reads TGTGCCTGGACATCTGGGACAGGGAACTATGGCTACACCTTC.

The rearrangement uses TRBV2 and TRBJ2-2; D is uncertain. The V end was cut by 4 bases, the J end by 4 bases, with 7 bases between. This CDR3 is 13 amino acids long. CDR1 is SNHLY and CDR2 is FYNNEI in the germline V gene. CDR3 nucleotides: TGTGCCAGCAGTGGAGTTACCACCGGGGAGCTGTTTTTT. Translated, it gives CASSGVTTGELFF.

This clone was seen only a few times. The chain has TRBV7-2 and TRBJ1-4; no firm D call. Trimming cost V 1 base and J 7 bases, with 13 bases left between them. This CDR3 comprises 15 residues. The germline CDR1 and CDR2 sequences are SGHTA and FQGNSA. CDR3 residues: CASSLVGSSGEKLFF. CDR3 in DNA: TGTGCCAGCAGCTTAGTAGGCAGCTCCGGTGAAAAACTGTTTTTT.

This clone was observed a few times. The rearrangement uses TRBV29-1 and TRBJ2-5; no firm D call. Germline CDR1 SQVTM, CDR2 ANQGSEA. The ends were cut back, 4 bases at V and 7 bases at J, with 10 bases in the middle. This CDR3 comprises 11 residues. CDR3 region: CSVGSARTQYF. CDR3 coding DNA: TGCAGCGTTGGATCAGCGCGGACCCAGTACTTC.

This clone was counted only a few times. V and J are TRBV7-9 and TRBJ1-6; the D gene is possibly TRBD1 (5 bases). Trimming removed 0 bases at V and 11 bases at J, with 8 bases between. This CDR3 has 13 residues. The germline V gene encodes CDR1 SEHNR and CDR2 FQNEAQ (reference sequence). The CDR3 sequence: CASSLAEGAPLHF. CDR3 bases: TGTGCCAGCAGCTTAGCGGAAGGGGCACCCCTCCACTTT.

This clone has just a few counts. The chain has TRBV7-9 and TRBJ1-2; D is ambiguous. Germline assignment: CDR1 SEHNR and CDR2 FQNEAQ (reference sequence). This CDR3 comprises 14 residues. Trimming shortened V by 1 base and J by 5 bases, and 11 bases separated the two germline ends. The CDR3 DNA sequence: TGTGCCAGCAGCTTAGACGCCAGCTGGTATGGCTACACCTTC. Amino acid sequence: CASSLDASWYGYTF.

This clone was found a few times. The chain recombines TRBV30 with TRBJ2-6; 7 bases are shared with TRBD2. The CDR3 is 15 amino acids. CDR1 and CDR2 from the germline V gene are GTSNPN and SVGIG (reference sequence). Trimming at V came to 1 base and at J to 2 bases, leaving 2 bases not matched to a gene. CDR3 sequence reads: CAWSAAGAGANVLTF. In nucleotides, the CDR3 is TGTGCCTGGAGTGCGGCGGGAGCTGGGGCCAACGTCCTGACTTTC.

This chain uses TRBV25-1 with TRBJ1-4; D is unresolved. Germline values: CDR1 MGHDK, CDR2 SYGVNS. The ends were cut back, 5 bases at V and 4 bases at J, with 11 bases in the middle. This CDR3 region has 14 residues. In DNA form, the CDR3 reads TGTGCCAGCAGTAACGGAGGCTATAATGAAAAACTGTTTTTT. Translated, it gives CASSNGGYNEKLFF.

Turning to this clone: Other nucleotide sequences in the sample specify the same CDR3. The chain uses TRBV27 and TRBJ1-1; D is possibly TRBD1 (6 bases). Germline CDR1 reads MNHEY; CDR2 reads SMNVEV (reference sequence). This CDR3 is built from 15 residues. Between the trimmed V and J ends, which lost 6 bases and 0 bases, there was a span of 14 bases. Here the CDR3 reads CASSPSTGLNTEAFF. The CDR3 DNA follows: TGTGCCAGCAGCCCCTCGACAGGACTGAACACTGAAGCTTTCTTT.

The chain carries TRBV28 and TRBJ2-3; tentatively, D is TRBD1 (6 bases). With 3 bases removed from V and 6 bases from J, the gap between germline ends came to 7 bases. In germline, CDR1 is MDHEN, CDR2 SYDVKM. The CDR3 totals 12 residues. CDR3 DNA: TGTGCCAGCAGTTTTAGGGGGGATACGCAGTATTTT. It is translated as CASSFRGDTQYF.

The chain is built from TRBV18 and TRBJ2-7, with D perhaps matching TRBD1 (6 bases). Looked up from germline, CDR1 is KGHSH and CDR2 is LQKENI. This CDR3 is built from 14 residues. Trimming removed 5 bases at V and 5 bases at J, with 16 bases between. The CDR3: CASSGNRVDDEQYF. Here the CDR3 DNA reads TGTGCCAGCTCAGGAAACAGGGTGGACGACGAGCAGTACTTC.

This chain links TRBV6-5 with TRBJ1-1; the D gene is possibly TRBD1 (5 bases). CDR3 length: 15 amino acids. With 2 bases removed from V and 0 bases from J, the gap between germline ends came to 10 bases. CDR1 and CDR2 (germline): MNHEY, SVGAGI. The CDR3, as DNA: TGTGCCAGCAGTTACACAGGACTCGTGAACACTGAAGCTTTCTTT. Translating it yields CASSYTGLVNTEAFF.

This clone was seen only once. V gene TRBV7-2 combines with J gene TRBJ2-5; tentatively, D is TRBD2 (6 bases). Looked up from germline, CDR1 is SGHTA and CDR2 is FQGNSA. This CDR3 region has 14 residues. V lost 3 bases and J lost 3, with 11 bases in between. CDR3 sequence reads: CASSFLAAEETQYF. CDR3 DNA: TGTGCCAGCAGCTTCTTAGCGGCTGAAGAGACCCAGTACTTC.

CDR3 amino acids: CASSPGTGETSPLHF. The DNA of the CDR3 is TGCGCCAGCAGCCCAGGGACAGGGGAAACTTCACCCCTCCACTTT. The gene calls are TRBV5-1 and TRBJ1-6, with 10 bases aligning to TRBD1. This CDR3 region has 15 residues. Trimming at V came to 4 bases and at J to 9 bases, leaving 7 bases not matched to a gene. CDR1 is SGHRS, CDR2 YFSETQ, per germline.

This clone occurred a few times. This sequence joins TRBV4-1 and TRBJ2-3, with TRBD2 matching over 12 bases. J was trimmed by 2 bases and V by 2 bases; bases with no gene match: 5. The CDR3 contains 17 residues. CDR1 is MGHRA and CDR2 is YSYEKL in the germline V gene. The CDR3 DNA follows: TGCGCCAGCAGCCAACAACTAGCGGGAGGAGTCACAGATACGCAGTATTTT. Translation: CASSQQLAGGVTDTQYF.

The CDR3 DNA follows: TGTGCCTGGAGTGTACTAGGGGGCCTCTACAATGAGCAGTTCTTC. Translation: CAWSVLGGLYNEQFF. The chain has TRBV30 and TRBJ2-1; 7 bases are a match to TRBD1. The germline CDR1 and CDR2 sequences are GTSNPN and SVGIG (reference sequence). This CDR3 contains 15 residues. The J segment lost 3 bases and the V segment lost 0 bases, leaving 5 bases of the junction unmatched.

The V call is TRBV25-1, the J call TRBJ1-3; no firm D call. V lost 1 base, J lost 0 bases, and 7 bases lay in between. The CDR3 is 15 residues long. The germline CDR1 and CDR2 sequences are MGHDK and SYGVNS. The CDR3 sequence is CASSELESSGNTIYF. In DNA form, the CDR3 reads TGTGCCAGCAGTGAATTGGAGAGCTCTGGAAACACCATATATTTT.

The rearrangement joins TRBV5-6 to TRBJ2-7; 8 bases are shared with TRBD1. Trimming took 0 bases from V and 1 from J; bases not matched to a gene: 9. The germline CDR1 and CDR2 sequences are SGHDT and YYEEEE. The CDR3 contains 17 residues. CDR3: CASSLVTGTGSSYEQYF. The CDR3 nucleotides read TGTGCCAGCAGCTTGGTCACCGGGACAGGCTCGTCCTACGAGCAGTACTTC.

The chain couples TRBV5-6 to TRBJ1-2; tentative D call: TRBD1 (5 bases). Trimming stripped 2 bases from V and 7 bases from J, with 15 bases between. This CDR3 contains 14 residues. Germline assignment: CDR1 SGHDT and CDR2 YYEEEE. The CDR3 region has the DNA TGTGCCAGCAGCTTAGGTTCAGGGCCGTTTGGCTACACCTTC. Translation gives CASSLGSGPFGYTF.

This rearrangement joins TRBV7-2 to TRBJ2-3; TRBD1 matches at 9 bases. Germline V gene sequence: CDR1 SGHTA, CDR2 FQGNSA. Trimming took 5 bases from V and 0 from J; bases not matched to a gene: 9. CDR3 length: 17 amino acids. The DNA of the CDR3 is TGTGCCAGCAGCACAATAACCGGGACAGGGAGCACAGATACGCAGTATTTT. Translating gives CASSTITGTGSTDTQYF.

This clone has only a few counts. The chain employs TRBV29-1 and TRBJ1-1; the D is unclear. From germline, CDR1 is SQVTM and CDR2 ANQGSEA. This CDR3 is 11 amino acids long. Trimming left V 4 bases short and J 6 bases short, with 9 bases between. The CDR3: CSVVPPAEAFF. The CDR3 bases are TGCAGCGTTGTCCCTCCCGCTGAAGCTTTCTTT.

V is TRBV5-1 and J is TRBJ2-4; possible D gene TRBD1, 5 bases. Trimming cost V 3 bases and J 6 bases, with 13 bases left between them. CDR3 size: 14 residues. Germline V lookup: CDR1 SGHRS, CDR2 YFSETQ. The CDR3 loop reads CASSSDSLPNIQYF. The CDR3 DNA reads TGCGCCAGCAGCTCCGACAGTCTCCCAAACATTCAGTACTTC.

DNA for the CDR3: TGCAGCGTTAGGTGGGGGGCCAATCAGCCCCAGCATTTT. Translated: CSVRWGANQPQHF. V is TRBV29-1 and J is TRBJ1-5; a possible D gene is TRBD1 (6 bases). Trimming stripped 5 bases from V and 3 bases from J, with 11 bases between. Germline V lookup: CDR1 SQVTM, CDR2 ANQGSEA. The CDR3 has 13 residues.

This clone turned up a few times. The V gene is TRBV5-4, the J gene TRBJ2-7; 11 bases are a match to TRBD2. V was clipped by 6 bases and J by 3 bases; unmatched bases: 5. The CDR3 length is 14 residues. Germline CDR1 reads SGHNT; CDR2 reads YYREEE (reference sequence). The CDR3 loop reads CASTAGTSGYEQYF. The CDR3, as DNA: TGTGCCAGCACCGCCGGGACTAGCGGCTACGAGCAGTACTTC.